The 26 T cell receptor beta chains given below trace back to one sample, sequenced in a study of T cells in localized non-small cell lung cancer. Method: immunoSEQ multiplex PCR; TCRdb's copy keeps in-frame clones and lacks some. This table holds 15,000 to 20,000 clones, more than 65% found once. Sequenced here: peripheral blood, sampled before any cancer treatment. The receptor source for this set is an older male donor with stage I lung adenocarcinoma.

This clone turned up a few times. The chain couples TRBV6-5 to TRBJ1-1, with 7 bases fitting TRBD1. Per the germline V gene, CDR1 is MNHEY and CDR2 is SVGAGI. There are 13 residues in the CDR3. The V and J ends lost 6 bases and 3 bases, in that order; junction bases with no gene match: 4. The CDR3 loop is CASRVDRDTEAFF. The CDR3 DNA is TGTGCCAGCAGGGTAGACAGGGACACTGAAGCTTTCTTT.

The chain uses TRBV7-9 and TRBJ2-3, with D possibly matching TRBD2 (6 bases). This CDR3 comprises 14 residues. V gave up 5 bases and J gave up 2 bases, with 11 bases separating them. Germline V gene lookup returns CDR1 SEHNR and CDR2 FQNEAQ (reference sequence). The CDR3 loop is CASSLGGATDTQYF. The CDR3 DNA sequence: TGTGCCAGCAGCCTGGGCGGGGCCACAGATACGCAGTATTTT. Looking up the rest from reference TRBV7-9 and TRBJ2-3 gives the full variable domain: DTGVSQNPRHKITKRGQNVTFRCDPISEHNRLYWYRQTLGQGPEFLTYFQNEAQLEKSRLLSDRFSAERPKGSFSTLEIQRTEQGDSAMYLCASSLGGATDTQYFGPGTRLTVL.

This clone was observed a single time. The V call is TRBV7-3, the J call TRBJ2-7; D remains unclear. The CDR3 has 13 amino acids. Between the trimmed V and J ends, which lost 0 bases and 5 bases, there was a span of 8 bases. Germline CDR1 is SGHTA and CDR2 is FQGTGA. The CDR3 sequence is CASSLTGHHEQYF. In nucleotides, the CDR3 is TGTGCCAGCAGCTTAACTGGGCACCACGAGCAGTACTTC.

The chain carries TRBV5-1 and TRBJ1-1, with D unclear. The germline V gene has CDR1 SGHRS and CDR2 YFSETQ. V was shortened by 0 bases and J by 11 bases, with 11 bases between the two germline ends. The CDR3 contains 12 residues. CDR3 DNA sequence: TGCGCCAGCAGCTTGGACGGACCCTTGGCTTTCTTT. It specifies CASSLDGPLAFF.

This clone turned up a few times. V gene TRBV4-2 combines with J gene TRBJ2-7; D is unresolved. Germline CDR1 and CDR2: LGHNA and YNFKEQ. The CDR3 spans 13 residues. Trimming shortened V by 4 bases and J by 2 bases, and 9 bases separated the two germline ends. CDR3 amino acids: CASSPGSPYEQYF. Written as DNA, the CDR3 is TGTGCCAGCAGCCCTGGATCACCCTACGAGCAGTACTTC.

This clone appeared a few times. This rearrangement joins TRBV2 to TRBJ1-2; no clear D gene. V was cut by 8 bases and J by 10 bases, with 8 bases left in between. The CDR3 extends over 9 amino acids. Germline CDR1 SNHLY, CDR2 FYNNEI. The DNA for the CDR3 is TGTGCCAGCGACGGGTACTACACCTTC. Translated, it gives CASDGYYTF.

The chain carries TRBV15 and TRBJ1-4; TRBD1 matches at 7 bases. Looked up from germline, CDR1 is LNHNV and CDR2 is YYDKDF (reference sequence). The J segment lost 5 bases and the V segment lost 4 bases, leaving 7 bases of the junction unmatched. CDR3 size: 15 residues. Here the CDR3 DNA reads TGTGCCACCAGCACCCGACAGGGTTGGAATGAAAAACTGTTTTTT. It encodes CATSTRQGWNEKLFF. The full variable domain, rest sourced from reference TRBV15 and TRBJ1-4, is DAMVIQNPRYQVTQFGKPVTLSCSQTLNHNVMYWYQQKSSQAPKLLFHYYDKDFNNEADTPDNFQSRRPNTSFCFLDIRSPGLGDTAMYLCATSTRQGWNEKLFFGSGTQLSVL.

The V and J genes are TRBV7-8 and TRBJ1-1; D is uncertain. V gave up 1 base and J gave up 3 bases, with 15 bases separating them. The CDR3 length is 16 residues. Germline assignment: CDR1 SGHVS and CDR2 FQNEAQ. CDR3 amino acids: CASSLGSQGRDTEAFF. The CDR3 DNA follows: TGTGCCAGCAGCTTAGGCAGTCAAGGACGGGACACTGAAGCTTTCTTT.

This clone was observed once. V is TRBV9 and J is TRBJ2-3; D is possibly TRBD2 (6 bases). The germline CDR1 and CDR2 sequences are SGDLS and YYNGEE. This CDR3 has 15 residues. V dropped 8 bases and J dropped 2 bases, with 18 bases sitting between them. The CDR3 DNA sequence: TGTGCCAGTTCCGGGGGAAGTGTGTTCACAGATACGCAGTATTTT. This translates into CASSGGSVFTDTQYF.

The chain joins TRBV11-2 to TRBJ2-1; 13 nucleotides align to TRBD2. This CDR3 is 15 amino acids long. CDR1 SGHAT and CDR2 FQNNGV come from the germline V gene. Losses at the gene ends were 1 base for V and 7 bases for J; bases not matched to a gene: 1. CDR3 in amino acids: CASSLGTSGGNEQFF. The CDR3 DNA follows: TGTGCCAGCAGCTTAGGGACTAGCGGGGGTAATGAGCAGTTCTTC.

The J gene is TRBJ2-1, the V gene TRBV11-1; 14 bases are shared with TRBD2. Unmatched junction bases numbered 13, after V lost 3 bases and J lost 6 bases. CDR3 length: 19 amino acids. Germline values: CDR1 SGHAT, CDR2 FQDESV (reference sequence). The CDR3 is CASSFGQGLAGGHLNEQFF. CDR3 nucleotides: TGTGCCAGCAGCTTTGGTCAAGGACTAGCGGGAGGTCATCTCAATGAGCAGTTCTTC.

This clone was recorded once. The chain combines TRBV5-8 with TRBJ2-3, with 9 bases that match TRBD2. Germline loops: CDR1 SGHTS, CDR2 YDEGEE. The CDR3 consists of 16 residues. The J segment lost 3 bases and the V segment lost 2 bases, leaving 7 bases of the junction unmatched. CDR3 region: CASSLGRGGRTDTQYF. The CDR3 nucleotides are TGTGCCAGCAGCTTAGGGCGGGGGGGCCGTACAGATACGCAGTATTTT.

The chain recombines TRBV9 with TRBJ1-1; the D is unclear. The CDR3 sequence is 14 residues long. Germline V gene sequence: CDR1 SGDLS, CDR2 YYNGEE. Trimming removed 6 bases from V and 4 bases from J, with 16 bases in between. The CDR3 is CASKPELASTEAFF. DNA of the CDR3: TGTGCCAGCAAGCCCGAACTGGCGAGCACTGAAGCTTTCTTT.

This chain links TRBV7-2 with TRBJ1-4; D may be TRBD1 (6 bases). The CDR3 covers 16 residues. The V end was cut by 4 bases, the J end by 8 bases, with 20 bases between. Germline values: CDR1 SGHTA, CDR2 FQGNSA. The CDR3 sequence is CASSSSWGSGEEKLFF. CDR3 DNA sequence: TGTGCCAGCAGCTCATCCTGGGGATCAGGGGAGGAAAAACTGTTTTTT. Full variable domain (missing parts from reference TRBV7-2 and TRBJ1-4): GAGVSQSPSNKVTEKGKDVELRCDPISGHTALYWYRQSLGQGLEFLIYFQGNSAPDKSGLPSDRFSAERTGGSVSTLTIQRTQQEDSAVYLCASSSSWGSGEEKLFFGSGTQLSVL.

This clone has a single count. The junction shows a germline mismatch at one end, possibly a read error. Other DNA sequences from this sample encode an identical CDR3 as well. The CDR3 region has the DNA TGTGCTAGTAGTGGGGGACTGGGCACAGATACGCAGTATTTT. Protein sequence: CASSGGLGTDTQYF. The chain recombines TRBV19 with TRBJ2-3; weak D call: TRBD2 (6 bases). The CDR3 totals 14 residues. CDR1 is LNHDA and CDR2 is SQIVND in the germline V gene (reference sequence).

CDR3 in amino acids: CASSGQGGDTQYF. Written as DNA, the CDR3 is TGCGCCAGCAGTGGACAGGGTGGAGATACGCAGTATTTT. The chain has TRBV10-2 and TRBJ2-3, with 7 bases that match TRBD1. The length of the CDR3 is 13 residues. V lost 4 bases to trimming and J lost 5 bases; unmatched junction nucleotides: 3. From germline, CDR1 is WSHSY and CDR2 SAAADI.

The CDR3 nucleotides are TGTGCCAGCTCACCTGGACAGGTCGCGGGCGAGCAGTACTTC. Residues: CASSPGQVAGEQYF. The V call is TRBV18, the J call TRBJ2-7; 7 nucleotides agree with TRBD1. This CDR3 comprises 14 residues. Germline CDR1 KGHSH, CDR2 LQKENI. V dropped 3 bases and J dropped 6; count of bases not matched to a gene: 8.

This sequence joins TRBV7-8 and TRBJ2-7, with D hard to call. The CDR3 has 12 amino acids. The ends were cut back, 2 bases at V and 7 bases at J, with 9 bases in the middle. Germline V gives CDR1 SGHVS, CDR2 FQNEAQ. As DNA, the CDR3 is TGTGCCAGCAGCTTAAAAGGCGGTGAGCAGTACTTC. Protein product: CASSLKGGEQYF.

The rearrangement joins TRBV7-3 to TRBJ2-2; D ambiguous. The V gene's germline CDR1 is SGHTA and CDR2 FQGTGA. The germline V and J ends were trimmed by 5 bases and 8 bases, with 12 bases remaining between them. The CDR3 contains 13 residues. CDR3 amino acids: CASSEGSAGELFF. The CDR3 coding sequence is TGTGCCAGCAGCGAAGGAAGCGCTGGGGAGCTGTTTTTT. The variable domain in full, completed from reference TRBV7-3 and TRBJ2-2, reads GAGVSQTPSNKVTEKGKYVELRCDPISGHTALYWYRQSLGQGPEFLIYFQGTGAADDSGLPNDRFFAVRPEGSVSTLKIQRTERGDSAVYLCASSEGSAGELFFGEGSRLTVL.

The genes are TRBV19 and TRBJ1-2; D call uncertain. From germline, CDR1 is LNHDA and CDR2 SQIVND (reference sequence). The V end was cut by 6 bases, the J end by 7 bases, with 12 bases between. The length of the CDR3 is 12 residues. CDR3: CASSASAGGYTF. CDR3 coding DNA: TGTGCCAGTAGCGCCAGTGCTGGTGGCTACACCTTC.

The chain recombines TRBV14 with TRBJ2-2, with D unresolved. Germline V gene sequence: CDR1 SGHDN, CDR2 FVKESK. CDR3 length: 13 residues. V was clipped by 4 bases and J by 4 bases, with 7 bases between them. The CDR3 region has the DNA TGTGCCAGCAGCCGAAGGGTCACCGGGGAGCTGTTTTTT. Encoded protein: CASSRRVTGELFF.

The chain combines TRBV18 with TRBJ2-1; 9 nucleotides align to TRBD1. This CDR3 contains 18 residues. The germline CDR1 and CDR2 sequences are KGHSH and LQKENI. The trim removed 5 bases at V and 8 bases at J, leaving 19 bases unmatched. The CDR3 DNA sequence: TGTGCCAGCTCAGCTCTACCCGGCGGACAGGGGAAAGGGGATGAGCAGTTCTTC. Translated, it gives CASSALPGGQGKGDEQFF.

The gene calls are TRBV7-6 and TRBJ2-1; 7 bases agree with TRBD2. After removal of 3 bases from V and 1 base from J, the junction contained 6 bases not matched to a gene. The CDR3 extends over 16 amino acids. From germline, CDR1 is SGHVS and CDR2 FNYEAQ. CDR3 DNA: TGTGCCAGCAGCTTCGAGTGGGGGGGATCCTACAATGAGCAGTTCTTC. It specifies CASSFEWGGSYNEQFF.

The CDR3 here is CASSWGGASNQPQHF. In DNA, the CDR3 is TGTGCCAGCAGCTGGGGGGGCGCGTCCAATCAGCCCCAGCATTTT. This chain connects TRBV7-9 to TRBJ1-5; perhaps TRBD1 as D (6 bases). V gave up 4 bases and J gave up 3 bases, with 13 bases separating them. The CDR3 sequence is 15 residues long. Per germline, CDR1 SEHNR and CDR2 FQNEAQ (reference sequence). Full variable domain (remainder filled in from reference TRBV7-9 and TRBJ1-5): DTGVSQNPRHKITKRGQNVTFRCDPISEHNRLYWYRQTLGQGPEFLTYFQNEAQLEKSRLLSDRFSAERPKGSFSTLEIQRTEQGDSAMYLCASSWGGASNQPQHFGDGTRLSIL.

The V and J genes are TRBV2 and TRBJ2-3; D gene unclear. V was shortened by 5 bases and J by 1 base, with 4 bases between the two germline ends. The CDR3 has 12 amino acids. The germline V gene has CDR1 SNHLY and CDR2 FYNNEI. CDR3 bases: TGTGCCAGCAGTAGCGGCACAGATACGCAGTATTTT. Translation gives CASSSGTDTQYF.

J is TRBJ2-7 and V is TRBV18; no reliable D call. V was cut by 5 bases and J by 2 bases, with 7 bases left in between. This CDR3 is 12 amino acids long. Germline lookup yields CDR1 KGHSH and CDR2 LQKENI. The DNA for the CDR3 is TGTGCCAGCTCATCGGACCCCTACGAGCAGTACTTC. Its protein product is CASSSDPYEQYF.